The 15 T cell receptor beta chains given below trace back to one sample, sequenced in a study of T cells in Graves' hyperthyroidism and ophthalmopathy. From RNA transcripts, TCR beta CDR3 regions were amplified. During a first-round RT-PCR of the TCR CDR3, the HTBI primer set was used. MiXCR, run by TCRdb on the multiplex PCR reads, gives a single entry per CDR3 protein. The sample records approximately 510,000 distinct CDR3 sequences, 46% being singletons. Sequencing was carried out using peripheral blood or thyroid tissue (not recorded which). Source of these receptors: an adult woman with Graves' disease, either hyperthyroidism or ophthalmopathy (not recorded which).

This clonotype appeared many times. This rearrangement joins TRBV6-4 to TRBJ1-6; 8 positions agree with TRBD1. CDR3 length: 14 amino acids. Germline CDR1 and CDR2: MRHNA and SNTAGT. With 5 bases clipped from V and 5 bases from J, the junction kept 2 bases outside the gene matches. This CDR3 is CASSQQGDNSPLHF. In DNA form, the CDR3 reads TGTGCCAGCAGTCAACAGGGGGATAATTCACCCCTCCACTTT.

In nucleotides, the CDR3 is TGCAGTGCTCCGGACAGGAGCAATCAGCCCCAGCATTTT. Its protein is CSAPDRSNQPQHF. The chain employs TRBV20-1 and TRBJ1-5, with 7 bases matching TRBD1. V was clipped by 5 bases and J by 1 base; unmatched bases: 2. Per germline, CDR1 DFQATT and CDR2 SNEGSKA (reference sequence). This CDR3 is built from 13 residues.

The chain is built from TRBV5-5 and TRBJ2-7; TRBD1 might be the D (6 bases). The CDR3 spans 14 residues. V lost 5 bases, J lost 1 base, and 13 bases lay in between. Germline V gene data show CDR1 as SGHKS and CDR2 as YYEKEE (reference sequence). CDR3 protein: CASSAQDSSYEQYF. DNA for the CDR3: TGTGCCAGCAGTGCCCAGGACAGTTCCTACGAGCAGTACTTC. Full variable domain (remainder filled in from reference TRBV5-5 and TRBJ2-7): DAGVTQSPTHLIKTRGQQVTLRCSPISGHKSVSWYQQVLGQGPQFIFQYYEKEERGRGNFPDRFSARQFPNYSSELNVNALLLGDSALYLCASSAQDSSYEQYFGPGTRLTVT.

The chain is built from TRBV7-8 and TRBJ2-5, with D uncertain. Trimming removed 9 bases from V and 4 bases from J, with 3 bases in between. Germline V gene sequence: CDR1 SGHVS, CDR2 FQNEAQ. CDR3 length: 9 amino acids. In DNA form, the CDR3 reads TGTGCCAGGGGAGAGACCCAGTACTTC. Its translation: CARGETQYF.

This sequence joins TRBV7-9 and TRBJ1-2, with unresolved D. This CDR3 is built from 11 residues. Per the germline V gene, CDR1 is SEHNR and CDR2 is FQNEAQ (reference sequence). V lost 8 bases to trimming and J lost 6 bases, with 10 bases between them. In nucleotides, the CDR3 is TGTGCCAGCGGTGGCCAGCATGGCTACACCTTC. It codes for CASGGQHGYTF.

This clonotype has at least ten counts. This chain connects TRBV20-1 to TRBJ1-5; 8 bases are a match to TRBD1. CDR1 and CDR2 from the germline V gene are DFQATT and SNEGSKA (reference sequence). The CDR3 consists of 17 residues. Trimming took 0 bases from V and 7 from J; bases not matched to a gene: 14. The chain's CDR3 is CSARDPGGQATGQPQHF. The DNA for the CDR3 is TGCAGTGCTAGAGATCCGGGGGGACAGGCCACTGGGCAGCCCCAGCATTTT.

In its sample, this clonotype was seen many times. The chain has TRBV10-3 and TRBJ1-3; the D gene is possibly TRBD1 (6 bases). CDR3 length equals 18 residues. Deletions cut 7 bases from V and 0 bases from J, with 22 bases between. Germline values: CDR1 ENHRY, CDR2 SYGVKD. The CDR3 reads CAIMLTPGGLTSGNTIYF. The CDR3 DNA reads TGTGCCATCATGTTGACCCCCGGGGGGCTAACCTCTGGAAACACCATATATTTT.

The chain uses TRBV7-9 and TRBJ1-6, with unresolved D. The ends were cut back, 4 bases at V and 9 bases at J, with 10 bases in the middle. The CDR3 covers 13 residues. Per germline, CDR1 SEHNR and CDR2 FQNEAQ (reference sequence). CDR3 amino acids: CASSSSWGSPLHF. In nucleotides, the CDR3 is TGTGCCAGCAGCTCCTCCTGGGGTTCACCCCTCCACTTT.

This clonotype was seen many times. Here the CDR3 reads CASSELAGAGSYEQYF. CDR3 nucleotide sequence: TGTGCCAGCAGTGAACTAGCGGGAGCTGGCTCCTACGAGCAGTACTTC. The chain joins TRBV2 to TRBJ2-7; 10 positions match TRBD2. Germline V CDR1 and CDR2: SNHLY, FYNNEI. J gave up 0 bases and V 2 bases, and 4 bases lay outside the gene matches. CDR3 length: 16 amino acids.

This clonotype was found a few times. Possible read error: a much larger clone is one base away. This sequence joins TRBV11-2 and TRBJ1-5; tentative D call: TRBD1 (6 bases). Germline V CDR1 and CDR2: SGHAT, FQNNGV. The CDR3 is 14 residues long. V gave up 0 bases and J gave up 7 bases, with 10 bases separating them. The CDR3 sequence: CASSLDQGKQPQHF. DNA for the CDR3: TGTGCCAGCAGCTTAGATCAGGGGAAACAGCCCCAGCATTTT.

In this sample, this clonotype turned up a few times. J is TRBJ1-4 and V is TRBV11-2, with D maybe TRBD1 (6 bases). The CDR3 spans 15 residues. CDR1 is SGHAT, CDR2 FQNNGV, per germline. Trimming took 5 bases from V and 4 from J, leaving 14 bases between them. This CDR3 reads CASSPRTVHNEKLFF. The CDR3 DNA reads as TGTGCCAGCAGCCCTAGGACAGTTCATAATGAAAAACTGTTTTTT.

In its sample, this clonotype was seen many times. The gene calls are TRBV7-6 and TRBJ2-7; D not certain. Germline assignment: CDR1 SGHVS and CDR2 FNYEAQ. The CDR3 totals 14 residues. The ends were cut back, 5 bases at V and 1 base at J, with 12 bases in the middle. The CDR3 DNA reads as TGTGCCAGCAGCGTTGGGGTGGGTTCCTACGAGCAGTACTTC. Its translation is CASSVGVGSYEQYF.

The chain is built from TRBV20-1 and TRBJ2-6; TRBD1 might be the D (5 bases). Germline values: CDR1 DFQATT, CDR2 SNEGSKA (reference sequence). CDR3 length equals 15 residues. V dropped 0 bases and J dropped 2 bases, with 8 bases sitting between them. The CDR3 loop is CSARDLGAGANVLTF. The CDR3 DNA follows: TGCAGTGCTAGAGATTTAGGGGCTGGGGCCAACGTCCTGACTTTC.

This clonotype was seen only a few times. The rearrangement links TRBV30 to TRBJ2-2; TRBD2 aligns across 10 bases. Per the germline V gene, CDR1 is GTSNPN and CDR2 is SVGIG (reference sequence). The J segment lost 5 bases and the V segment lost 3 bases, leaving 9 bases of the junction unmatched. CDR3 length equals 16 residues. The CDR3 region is CAWRLAGDLWTGELFF. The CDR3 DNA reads TGTGCCTGGAGGCTAGCGGGAGACCTGTGGACCGGGGAGCTGTTTTTT.

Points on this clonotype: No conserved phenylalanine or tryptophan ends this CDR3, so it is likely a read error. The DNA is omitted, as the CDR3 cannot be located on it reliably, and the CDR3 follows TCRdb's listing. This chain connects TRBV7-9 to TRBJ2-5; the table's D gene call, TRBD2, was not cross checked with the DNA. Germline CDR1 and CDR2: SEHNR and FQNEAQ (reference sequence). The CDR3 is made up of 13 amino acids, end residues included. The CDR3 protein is CASSLGLAGAGNT.